These T cell receptor beta chains were read from a single sample in a study of T cell changes during pregnancy in multiple sclerosis. The assay was immunoSEQ multiplex PCR, and TCRdb's table has in-frame clones only and misses some. Found here are 50,000 to 70,000 clones, around 91% of them singletons; the top ten hold 1% to 1.5%. The specimen comprised peripheral blood, sampled after pregnancy. These receptors were taken from a female donor in good health, enrolled as a control in a pregnancy study. The CDR3 runs from the conserved cysteine through the conserved F or W. A D gene is named only where the DNA matches it firmly. Part of the rows lack a size; the others show once, few, many or a class for expanded clones.

>.|TRBV19|.|TRBJ1-5
TGTGCCAGTAGTACCCAGGGTGGGTATCAGCCCCAGCATTTT
CASSTQGGYQPQHF
>.|TRBV2|.|TRBJ1-5
TGTGCCAGCAGTGGAAGGCCAGGGCCTGGGCATTTT
CASSGRPGPGHF
>few|TRBV10-3|.|TRBJ1-6
TGTGCCATCAGTAATACAGCCTCGGATTCACCCCTCCACTTT
CAISNTASDSPLHF
>.|TRBV7-6|.|TRBJ1-1
TGTGCCAGCAGCTCGAACCGACAGGTCAACACTGAAGCTTTCTTT
CASSSNRQVNTEAFF
>.|TRBV10-3|.|TRBJ1-4
TGTGCCATCAGTTTCGAACGGTATGAAAAACTGTTTTTT
CAISFERYEKLFF
>once|TRBV6-1|TRBD1|TRBJ2-1
TGTGCCAGCAGCGGGACCGACAGGACAGGGAATGAGCAGTTCTTC
CASSGTDRTGNEQFF
>.|TRBV6-5|TRBD1|TRBJ1-4
TGTGCCAGCAGCCGACAGGGGGCTTTTGAAAAACTGTTTTTT
CASSRQGAFEKLFF
>.|TRBV6-4|.|TRBJ2-1
TGTGCCAGCAGCGCCGCAGAAAGAAATGAGCAGTTCTTC
CASSAAERNEQFF
>.|TRBV10-3|.|TRBJ2-1
TGTGCCATCAGTGGGGTGGGGGACACATCCTACAATGAGCAGTTCTTC
CAISGVGDTSYNEQFF
>.|TRBV4-1|TRBD2|TRBJ2-5
TGCGCCAGCAGTCGGGGGGGCCTGGAGACCCAGTACTTC
CASSRGGLETQYF
>once|TRBV19|.|TRBJ2-5
TGTGCCAGTAGTATCAGGGCCCTTAATCGCCAAGAGACCCAGTACTTC
CASSIRALNRQETQYF
>once|TRBV4-1|.|TRBJ2-7
TGCGCCAGCAGCCAAGCACCACAGGGCCCCTACGAGCAGTACTTC
CASSQAPQGPYEQYF
>.|TRBV7-2|.|TRBJ2-7
TGTGCCAGCAGCTTAGTAGGCAGGGGCGGGTACGAGCAGTACTTC
CASSLVGRGGYEQYF
>.|TRBV29-1|.|TRBJ2-7
TGCAGCGTCGATAAGGCGGGGGCATCCTACGAGCAGTACTTC
CSVDKAGASYEQYF
>.|TRBV27|.|TRBJ1-5
TGTGCCAGCAGTCCCAACAGGGGCAATCAGCCCCAGCATTTT
CASSPNRGNQPQHF
>.|TRBV7-9|.|TRBJ2-3
TGTGCCAGCAGCTTAGCGGAGGTCTCAAGCACAGATACGCAGTATTTT
CASSLAEVSSTDTQYF
>few|TRBV7-2|.|TRBJ1-1
TGTGCCAGCCTTGGTACCGACAGGGAAGCTTTCTTT
CASLGTDREAFF
>.|TRBV29-1|TRBD1|TRBJ1-2
TGCACCGTAACATTATCGGGACAGGGGGCACGAGGCTACACCTTC
CTVTLSGQGARGYTF
>.|TRBV7-2|.|TRBJ2-5
TGTGCCAGCAGCTTCTTTTACGGGGGGCGAGAGACCCAGTACTTC
CASSFFYGGRETQYF
>.|TRBV7-2|TRBD1|TRBJ1-2
TGTGCCAGCAGGAGACAGGGGGCGAACTATGGCTACACCTTC
CASRRQGANYGYTF